The 3 T cell receptor beta chains below come from one sample, sequenced in a study of molecular identifiers for immune sequencing clone quantification. TCRdb re-called the PCR reads through MiXCR, storing one row per CDR3 protein. The sample lists fewer than 30,000 distinct CDR3 sequences; approximately 17% were seen once. The material sequenced was naive CD8+ T cells from blood, with Jurkat cell RNA spiked in. The subset is: FACS-sorted CD8+CD4-CCR7+CD45RA+ naive T cells. The receptors were sampled from a human donor in good health. Some libraries in this study had Jurkat cell RNA spiked in.

Concerning this clonotype itself: This could be a read error, since a much larger clone is one nucleotide away. The rearrangement joins TRBV5-1 to TRBJ2-3; 9 positions match TRBD2. The CDR3 is 16 amino acids. Germline CDR1 and CDR2: SGHRS and YFSETQ. V dropped 4 bases and J dropped 4; count of bases not matched to a gene: 10. The CDR3 sequence is CASSGPGTSWADTQYF. The CDR3 DNA sequence: TGCGCCAGCAGCGGTCCCGGGACTAGCTGGGCAGATACGCAGTATTTT. Drawing the rest from reference TRBV5-1 and TRBJ2-3, the complete variable domain is KAGVTQTPRYLIKTRGQQVTLSCSPISGHRSVSWYQQTPGQGLQFLFEYFSETQRNKGNFPGRFSGRQFSNSRSEMNVSTLELGDSALYLCASSGPGTSWADTQYFGPGTRLTVL.

This clonotype was recorded at least ten times. The chain joins TRBV7-9 to TRBJ1-1; D is undetermined. Germline V gene lookup returns CDR1 SEHNR and CDR2 FQNEAQ (reference sequence). The CDR3 covers 12 residues. The ends were cut back, 6 bases at V and 7 bases at J, with 12 bases in the middle. The CDR3 bases are TGTGCCAGCAGTCATGACGGGGTTGAAGCTTTCTTT. Its translation: CASSHDGVEAFF.

The genes are TRBV14 and TRBJ2-5; D is uncertain. The V end lost 4 bases, the J end lost 4 bases, and 7 bases lay between the germline ends. In germline, CDR1 is SGHDN, CDR2 FVKESK. The CDR3 has 12 residues. The CDR3 is CASSLTRETQYF. CDR3 bases: TGTGCCAGCAGCCTTACGAGAGAGACCCAGTACTTC.